This T cell receptor beta chain appears in the sequencing data of a study of cytomegalovirus exposure and HLA in healthy donors. Comments on this clone: No antigen is known for it.

Assay used: immunoSEQ multiplex PCR; TCRdb lists only in-frame clones, some missing. The sample holds some 85,000 clones, roughly 96% seen once. The donors were in the roughly 130-subject validation cohort, distinct from the roughly 600-subject first cohort. V shed 3 bases and J shed 2 bases, with 16 bases lying between them. Germline CDR1 is WSHSY and CDR2 is SAAADI. The CDR3 runs to 16 residues. General observations from the study: The study labeled approximately 150 TCR beta chains cytomegalovirus-associated. The authors confirmed in vitro that three CMV-associated chains were specific for CMV antigens.

The sequence derives from a woman between 18 and 29 years old in good health and CMV-seronegative. The specimen sequenced was PBMCs. This chain connects TRBV10-2 to TRBJ1-2; D remains ambiguous. The CDR3 spells CASSEFAVAPNYGYTF. Written as DNA, the CDR3 is TGCGCCAGCAGTGAATTCGCTGTGGCACCGAACTATGGCTACACCTTC.